This T cell receptor beta chain appears in the sequencing data of a study of T-cell memory formation after mild COVID-19. About the research overall: The study found TCR clusters largely donor specific. Study results and limitations: Whether day 37 second-wave clones are SARS-CoV-2-specific was not confirmed. Clones which contracted sat mainly in CM and EM if CD4+, and in EMRA if CD8+. Researchers found some responding clones in pre-infection memory, a sign that cross-reactive memory joined.

Using its own MiXCR run on the 5' RACE reads, TCRdb lists one record per CDR3 protein. The repertoire holds 250,000 to 300,000 distinct CDR3 sequences, with 15% to 20% as singletons. Per germline, CDR1 DFQATT and CDR2 SNEGSKA (reference sequence). There are 11 residues in the CDR3. The ends lost 7 bases at V and 6 bases at J; junction bases unmatched: 4. This clonotype showed up just a few times. The antigen is undetermined. This clonotype was obtained from a man between 18 and 29 years old who had mild COVID-19 (a few samples of this study predate the infection). Cell type and time point are not known. The sequencing sample was made of PBMCs or a T cell subset sorted from them (not recorded which). The V and J genes are TRBV20-1 and TRBJ2-3; 7 nucleotides match TRBD2. The CDR3 protein is CSESGEDTQYF. The DNA for the CDR3 is TGCAGTGAGAGCGGGGAGGATACGCAGTATTTT.